The clone carrying this T cell receptor beta chain has just a few counts. What it binds is not known. This sample was included in a study of T cells after yellow fever vaccination. Study context: Preparation used SMART-Seq v4 Ultra Low Input for the low-cell-number fractions. Study conclusions and caveats: Subsequent booster samples again held most clones from primary vaccination (nearly 98% CD4, roughly 90% CD8).

This CDR3 spans 20 amino acids. Germline assignment: CDR1 DFQATT and CDR2 SNEGSKA (reference sequence). V was pared by 0 bases and J by 8 bases, with 24 bases of the junction left unmatched. Researchers made TCR cDNA using 5'RACE template switching, and this step added a universal primer site and UMIs. TCRdb re-called the 5' RACE reads with MiXCR, one entry per CDR3 protein. The table lists approximately 300,000 distinct CDR3 sequences, around 10% of them singletons, with around 3.2% in the top ten. The clonotype was recovered from a man younger than 35 who received the YFV17D yellow fever vaccine. This specimen was CD4+ T cells sorted from PBMCs, taken 45 days after the yellow fever booster vaccination. This chain links TRBV20-1 with TRBJ1-5; TRBD1 matches at 8 bases. CDR3 amino acids: CSARDRVDLLVGQGIKPQHF. The CDR3 coding sequence is TGCAGTGCTAGAGATCGGGTTGATCTGTTGGTCGGACAGGGTATTAAGCCCCAGCATTTT.